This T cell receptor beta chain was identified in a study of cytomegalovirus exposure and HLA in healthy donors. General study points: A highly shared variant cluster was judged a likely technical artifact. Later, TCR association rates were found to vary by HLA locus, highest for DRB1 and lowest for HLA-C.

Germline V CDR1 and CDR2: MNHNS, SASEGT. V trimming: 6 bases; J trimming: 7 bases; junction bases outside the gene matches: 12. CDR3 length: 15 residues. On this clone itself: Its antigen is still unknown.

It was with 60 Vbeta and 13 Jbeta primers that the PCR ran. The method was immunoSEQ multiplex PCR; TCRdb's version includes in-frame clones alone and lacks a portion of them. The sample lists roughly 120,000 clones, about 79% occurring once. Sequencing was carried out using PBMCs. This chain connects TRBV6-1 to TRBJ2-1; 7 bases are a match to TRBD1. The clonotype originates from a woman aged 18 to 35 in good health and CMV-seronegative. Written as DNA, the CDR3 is TGTGCCAGCAGGACAGGGATCGGGCACACGAATGAGCAGTTCTTC. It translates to CASRTGIGHTNEQFF.